This is a list of T cell receptor beta chains from one sample in a study of long-term antiretroviral therapy in people with HIV. TCRdb keeps only in-frame clones here, not all; method: immunoSEQ multiplex PCR. The sample shows some 16,000 clones, about 95% of them seen only once. This specimen was unsorted PBMCs, taken 10 to 13 years after starting antiretroviral therapy. These receptors all come from a man between 25 and 39 years old with HIV. CDR3s leave out the opening cysteine and the closing phenylalanine or tryptophan. The order of the fields is V gene, J gene, D gene, CDR3 protein. The D gene is left open where the match is weak.

TRBV7-8	TRBJ1-5	NA	ASSLGVGQPQH
TRBV9	TRBJ2-3	NA	ASSARTISTDTQY
TRBV19	TRBJ2-1	TRBD2	ASSALAGGANEQF
TRBV6-5	TRBJ1-2	NA	ASSYDGGGVPYGYT
TRBV10-2	TRBJ2-6	TRBD2	ASSGVLAGGFSGANVLT
TRBV19	TRBJ1-1	NA	ASSISGATTNTEAF
TRBV10-1	TRBJ1-2	TRBD1	ASSLGQNYGYT
TRBV6-5	TRBJ1-2	NA	ASSYFSGAGGYT
TRBV2	TRBJ2-5	TRBD2	ASSAWRGDQETQY
TRBV4-1	TRBJ1-1	NA	ASSRLPGTLNTEAF
TRBV5-1	TRBJ2-5	NA	ASSPTGPIGETQY
TRBV10-1	TRBJ2-3	NA	ASSEKTGTDTQY
TRBV10-2	TRBJ2-2	NA	ASVGGTTGELF
TRBV5-1	TRBJ2-5	TRBD2	ASSTSGGLIQETQY
TRBV5-1	TRBJ1-4	NA	ASSPGGGSEKLF
TRBV6-5	TRBJ1-3	NA	ASSYSQGYGNTIY
TRBV7-3	TRBJ2-5	NA	ASSSGQQETQY
TRBV28	TRBJ1-1	NA	ASSLTRSNAF
TRBV11-1	TRBJ2-3	TRBD1	ASSPAWDRSTDTQY
TRBV5-6	TRBJ2-5	NA	ASSLDRGLETQY
TRBV4-1	TRBJ1-2	TRBD1	ASSQDLGTGGASGYT
TRBV19	TRBJ2-5	TRBD2	ASSPALAGRETQY
TRBV6-1	TRBJ1-5	NA	ASSGGVEPQH
TRBV28	TRBJ1-2	NA	ASMLNRVDGYT
TRBV5-6	TRBJ2-7	NA	ASSLGAKKEQY
TRBV11-2	TRBJ1-3	NA	ASGKFTSGNTIY
TRBV27	TRBJ1-4	NA	ASSPPQGRNEKLF
TRBV11-2	TRBJ2-7	TRBD1	ASSLEWDSSYEQY
TRBV6-1	TRBJ1-6	NA	ASSSGYNSPLH
TRBV5-6	TRBJ1-2	NA	ASSLDRSYGYT
TRBV19	TRBJ1-1	NA	ASLKWGVTEAF
TRBV18	TRBJ2-5	TRBD1	ASSAQGNQQETQY
TRBV5-1	TRBJ1-5	TRBD1	ASSSGTENQPQH
TRBV19	TRBJ1-5	NA	ASSIQGYSNQPQH
TRBV2	TRBJ1-1	NA	ASSGTLGQTMNTEAF
TRBV9	TRBJ1-1	NA	ASSARDSTEAF
TRBV5-1	TRBJ1-4	NA	ASSFRGGELF
TRBV5-4	TRBJ2-5	NA	ASSWGQETQY
TRBV18	TRBJ2-7	NA	ASSRDLPSTSEQY
TRBV29-1	TRBJ2-2	NA	SVGHTNTGELF
TRBV6-6	TRBJ1-5	NA	ASSYGGSNQPQH
TRBV5-5	TRBJ1-1	NA	ASSLADSTQAF
TRBV6-6	TRBJ1-1	NA	ASIKGREGTEAF
TRBV5-4	TRBJ2-1	NA	ASSLAGQGISNEQF
TRBV6-4	TRBJ1-1	NA	ASRIGENTEAF
TRBV9	TRBJ2-1	TRBD2	ASSFRLAGGQNEQF
TRBV28	TRBJ2-1	TRBD1	ASSSGQSSYNEQF
TRBV29-1	TRBJ2-3	TRBD2	SVEQQRGGTDTQY
TRBV28	TRBJ1-6	TRBD1	ASRSSGQGYNSPLH